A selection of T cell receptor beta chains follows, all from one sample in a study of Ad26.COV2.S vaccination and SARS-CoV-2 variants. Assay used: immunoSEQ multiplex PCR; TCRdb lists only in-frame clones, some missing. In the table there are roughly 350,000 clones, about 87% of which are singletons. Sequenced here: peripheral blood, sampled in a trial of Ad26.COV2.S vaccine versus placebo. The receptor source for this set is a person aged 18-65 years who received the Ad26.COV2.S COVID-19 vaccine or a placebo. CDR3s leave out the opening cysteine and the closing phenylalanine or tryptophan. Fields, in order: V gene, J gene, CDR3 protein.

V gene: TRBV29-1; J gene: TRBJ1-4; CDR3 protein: SVAWVSNRDATNEKLF
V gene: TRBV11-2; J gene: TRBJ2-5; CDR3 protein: ASSLGVPGGRETQY
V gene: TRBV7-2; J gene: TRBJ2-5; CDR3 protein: ASLLGDLYQETQY
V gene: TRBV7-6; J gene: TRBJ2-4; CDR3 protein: ASSLVGTGKGKTIQY
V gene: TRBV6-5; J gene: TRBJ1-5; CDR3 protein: ASSYQGWQPQH
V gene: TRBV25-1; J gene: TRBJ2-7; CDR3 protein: ASSELSEYEQY
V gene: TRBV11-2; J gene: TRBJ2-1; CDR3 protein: ASSLLTGSYNEQF
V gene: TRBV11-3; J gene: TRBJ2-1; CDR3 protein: ASSKGVAGGTYNEQF
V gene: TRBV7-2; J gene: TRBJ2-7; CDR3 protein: ASSTGSGTSGGKEQY
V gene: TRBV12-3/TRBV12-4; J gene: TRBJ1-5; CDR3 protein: ASGQQPQH
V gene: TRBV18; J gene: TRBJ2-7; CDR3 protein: ASSPQTDSYEQY
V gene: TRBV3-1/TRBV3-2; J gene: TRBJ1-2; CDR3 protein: ASSQGRETENYGYT
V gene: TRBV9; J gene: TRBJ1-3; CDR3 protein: ASSVYGLGNTIY
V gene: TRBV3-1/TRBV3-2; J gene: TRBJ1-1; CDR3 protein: ASSRITGSWAF
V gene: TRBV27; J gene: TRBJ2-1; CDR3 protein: ASSPGLAGGPRNEQF
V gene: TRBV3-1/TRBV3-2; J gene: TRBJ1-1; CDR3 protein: ASSRRAATEAF
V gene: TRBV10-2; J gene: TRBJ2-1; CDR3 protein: ASTGGPRDEQF